This T cell receptor beta chain was identified during a study of early T cells in non-severe SARS-CoV-2 infection. Turning to the study itself: Bulk RNA isolated from unsorted whole blood underwent sequencing; chains were not paired. Findings and caveats of the study: Anti-spike CD8 responses were favored in VDJdb matching, and private and CD4 specificities were missed.

Individual cDNA molecules were tagged with unique molecular identifiers, the study reported. Via MiXCR, TCRdb re-called the 5' RACE reads, giving one row per CDR3 protein. The sample holds roughly 61,000 distinct CDR3 sequences, over 10% seen once. In its sample, this clonotype was seen many times. The antigen is not known. This sequence originates from an adult who was a healthcare worker with PCR-confirmed SARS-CoV-2 infection or an uninfected control (not recorded which). The sample here was whole blood, taken at baseline.

CDR3 DNA: TGTGCCAGCAGTTTTGGACGACTCCAGGGTGCCGGGGCCAACGTCCTGACTTTC. This encodes CASSFGRLQGAGANVLTF. This chain uses TRBV6-5 with TRBJ2-6; a possible D gene is TRBD1 (5 bases). Germline lookup yields CDR1 MNHEY and CDR2 SVGAGI. CDR3 size: 18 residues. Trimming removed 4 bases from V and 4 bases from J, with 20 bases in between.